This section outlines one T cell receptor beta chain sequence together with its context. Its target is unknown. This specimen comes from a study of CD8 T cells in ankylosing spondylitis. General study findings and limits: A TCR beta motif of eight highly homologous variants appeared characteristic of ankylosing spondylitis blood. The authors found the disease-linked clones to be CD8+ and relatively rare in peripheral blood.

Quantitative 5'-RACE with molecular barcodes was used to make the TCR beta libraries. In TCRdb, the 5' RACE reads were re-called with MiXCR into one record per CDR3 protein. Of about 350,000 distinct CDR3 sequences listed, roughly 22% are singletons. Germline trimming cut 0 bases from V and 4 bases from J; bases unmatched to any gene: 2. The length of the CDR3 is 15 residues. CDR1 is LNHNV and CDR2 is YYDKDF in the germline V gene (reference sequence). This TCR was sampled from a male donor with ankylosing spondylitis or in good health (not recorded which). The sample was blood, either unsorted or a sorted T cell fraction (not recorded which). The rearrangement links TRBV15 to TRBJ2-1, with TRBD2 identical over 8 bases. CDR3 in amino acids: CATSRERGGYNEQFF. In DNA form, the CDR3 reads TGTGCCACCAGCAGAGAACGGGGGGGATACAATGAGCAGTTCTTC.